These 8 T cell receptor beta chains were sequenced from one sample in a study of blood T cell repertoires in COVID-19. Clones were sequenced by immunoSEQ multiplex PCR, and TCRdb holds only the in-frame ones, with some missing. The sample has tens of thousands of clones; around 83% are singletons. The source material was peripheral blood. All receptors come from a man in his forties or fifties with active COVID-19.

This clone was seen only once. The rearrangement links TRBV28 to TRBJ1-2, with D possibly being TRBD1 (5 bases). The germline gives CDR1 MDHEN, CDR2 SYDVKM. This CDR3 region has 13 residues. The ends were cut back, 5 bases at V and 7 bases at J, with 14 bases in the middle. CDR3 sequence reads: CASSQQVLFGYTF. The CDR3 DNA follows: TGTGCCAGCAGTCAACAGGTCCTATTTGGCTACACCTTC.

Comments on this clone: Germline and junction disagree at one end, which may indicate a read error. The genes are TRBV29-1 and TRBJ1-1; 7 bases are shared with TRBD1. The CDR3 sequence is 13 residues long. CDR1 is SQVTM, CDR2 ANQGSEA, per germline. The CDR3, as DNA: TGCAGCGTTGGGATGACAGGGAACGCTGAAGCTTTCTTT. This translates into CSVGMTGNAEAFF.

This rearrangement joins TRBV6-5 to TRBJ1-6, with a possible D match to TRBD1 (6 bases). V lost 4 bases to trimming and J lost 5 bases, with 9 bases between them. CDR1 MNHEY and CDR2 SVGAGI come from the germline V gene. CDR3 length equals 14 residues. CDR3: CASSWTVHNSPLHF. The CDR3 coding sequence is TGTGCCAGCAGTTGGACAGTGCATAATTCACCCCTCCACTTT.

The CDR3 DNA sequence: TGTGCCAGCAGTCCCCGGGGGAACAATCAGCCCCAGCATTTT. Translation gives CASSPRGNNQPQHF. The genes are TRBV6-2 or TRBV6-3 and TRBJ1-5, with D possibly matching TRBD1 (5 bases). This CDR3 is built from 14 residues. V gave up 5 bases and J gave up 3 bases, with 11 bases separating them. Germline V lookup: CDR1 MNHEY, CDR2 SVGEGT.

The gene calls are TRBV18 and TRBJ2-2, with D tentatively TRBD2 (6 bases). The CDR3 length is 16 residues. Trimming removed 3 bases at V and 5 bases at J, with 16 bases between. CDR1 KGHSH and CDR2 LQKENI come from the germline V gene. CDR3 nucleotides: TGTGCCAGCTCACCGCCGACTGGACTATCTACCGGGGAGCTGTTTTTT. Translating it yields CASSPPTGLSTGELFF.

The rearrangement uses TRBV30 and TRBJ2-7, with TRBD2 identical over 7 bases. The CDR3 has 14 residues. The V gene's germline CDR1 is GTSNPN and CDR2 SVGIG (reference sequence). V shed 3 bases and J 4 bases; nucleotides not matched to a gene: 9. Here the CDR3 DNA reads TGTGCCTGGAGCTACGGCAGGGAGGGGTACGAGCAGTACTTC. Its translation is CAWSYGREGYEQYF.

About this clone: Other DNA variants within this sample encode the same CDR3. J is TRBJ1-2 and V is TRBV10-2, with D maybe TRBD1 (5 bases). The length of the CDR3 is 15 residues. CDR1 is WSHSY and CDR2 is SAAADI in the germline V gene. V lost 2 bases and J 2 bases, leaving 12 bases between the germline ends. CDR3: CASSESQGINYGYTF. The CDR3 DNA reads TGCGCCAGCAGTGAGAGCCAGGGTATAAACTATGGCTACACCTTC.

V and J are TRBV29-1 and TRBJ1-2, with TRBD1 as a possible D gene (6 bases). V was shortened by 6 bases and J by 3 bases, with 11 bases between the two germline ends. Germline lookup yields CDR1 SQVTM and CDR2 ANQGSEA. The length of the CDR3 is 12 residues. For the CDR3, the DNA is TGCAGCGTCGCCAGACAGGACTATGGCTACACCTTC. It codes for CSVARQDYGYTF.